This TCR beta chain is from a study of CD8 T cells in ankylosing spondylitis. V lost 1 base and J 5 bases, leaving 10 bases between the germline ends. The V gene's germline CDR1 is SGDLS and CDR2 YYNGEE. There are 15 residues in the CDR3. Study results and limitations: As for the disease-linked clones, they showed a CD8+ phenotype and occurred at relatively low frequencies in peripheral blood. A TCR beta motif made of several highly homologous variants seemed typical of ankylosing spondylitis blood. In ankylosing spondylitis patients, matched synovial fluid reportedly showed significant enrichment of disease-linked clones.

Generation of TCR beta libraries employed quantitative 5'-RACE incorporating molecular barcodes. MiXCR, applied by TCRdb to the 5' RACE reads, yields one record per CDR3 protein. Found here are fewer than 30,000 distinct CDR3 sequences, over 2% of them singletons; the top ten hold approximately 7.6%. This clonotype showed up many times. Its matching antigen is unknown. Sequencing was performed on blood, either unsorted or a sorted T cell fraction (not recorded which). The TCR sequence derives from a female donor with ankylosing spondylitis or in good health (not recorded which). The V and J genes are TRBV9 and TRBJ1-6; D not certain. CDR3 sequence: CASSVTPADNSPLHF. The CDR3 DNA is TGTGCCAGCAGCGTAACCCCAGCCGATAATTCACCCCTCCACTTT.